Below are 24 T cell receptor beta chains sequenced from a single sample in a study of Ad26.COV2.S vaccination and SARS-CoV-2 variants. TCRdb keeps only in-frame clones here, not all; method: immunoSEQ multiplex PCR. The table shows roughly 250,000 clones, with roughly 89% occurring only once. Stated treatment: around 19 received Ad26.COV2.S at low or high dose, single or two shots; roughly 5 received placebo; per-sample allocation not given. Samples analyzed were those drawn on day 63 after the first vaccine or placebo injection. Source: peripheral blood, taken in a trial of Ad26.COV2.S vaccine versus placebo. The receptors originated from a person between 18 and 60 years old who received the Ad26.COV2.S COVID-19 vaccine or a placebo.

The genes are TRBV15 and TRBJ2-1; D is unclear. The CDR3 totals 11 residues. Germline CDR1 reads LNHNV; CDR2 reads YYDKDF (reference sequence). The ends were cut back, 0 bases at V and 15 bases at J, with 9 bases in the middle. The CDR3 spells CATSRDLHWFF. The CDR3 nucleotides are TGTGCCACCAGCAGAGATCTTCACTGGTTCTTC.

The gene calls are TRBV25-1 and TRBJ2-3; 9 bases agree with TRBD2. This CDR3 contains 17 residues. Germline CDR1 and CDR2: MGHDK and SYGVNS. V shed 2 bases, J shed 4 bases, and the junction held 10 bases outside the gene matches. The CDR3 nucleotides read TGTGCCAGCAGTGAAACCCCTGGGACTAGCCCGGCAGATACGCAGTATTTT. Its translation: CASSETPGTSPADTQYF.

The V gene is TRBV19, the J gene TRBJ2-4; 7 bases map to TRBD1. The CDR3 spans 12 residues. In germline, CDR1 is LNHDA, CDR2 SQIVND (reference sequence). Trimming took 4 bases from V and 13 from J; bases not matched to a gene: 7. The CDR3 protein is CASSTQTGRQYF. CDR3 nucleotide sequence: TGTGCCAGTAGTACCCAGACAGGGAGACAGTACTTC.

The rearrangement links TRBV19 to TRBJ2-4; no clear D. With 6 bases removed from V and 7 bases from J, the gap between germline ends came to 19 bases. The CDR3 is 15 amino acids. Per germline, CDR1 LNHDA and CDR2 SQIVND (reference sequence). The CDR3 region is CASSSHVESRNIQYF. The CDR3 DNA reads as TGTGCCAGTAGCTCTCACGTGGAGAGCAGGAACATTCAGTACTTC.

The V gene is TRBV7-6, the J gene TRBJ2-3; D is uncertain. In germline, CDR1 is SGHVS, CDR2 FNYEAQ. V was shortened by 2 bases and J by 0 bases, with 9 bases between the two germline ends. The CDR3 is 15 residues long. DNA of the CDR3: TGTGCCAGCAGCTTAATGACAACAAGCACAGATACGCAGTATTTT. Translating gives CASSLMTTSTDTQYF.

The rearrangement uses TRBV11-3 and TRBJ2-1; 11 positions agree with TRBD2. Losses at the gene ends were 1 base for V and 9 bases for J; bases not matched to a gene: 5. This CDR3 comprises 15 residues. Germline loops: CDR1 SGHNT, CDR2 YENEEA. The CDR3 coding sequence is TGTGCCAGCAGCTTAGTTAGCGGGAGGGCCGGTGAGCAGTTCTTC. Protein product: CASSLVSGRAGEQFF.

The chain links TRBV28 to TRBJ1-6; D uncertain. This CDR3 contains 13 residues. Germline V lookup: CDR1 MDHEN, CDR2 SYDVKM. V gave up 9 bases and J gave up 5 bases, with 11 bases separating them. The CDR3, as DNA: TGTGCCAGTACCCGGCTGAATAATTCACCCCTCCACTTT. This translates into CASTRLNNSPLHF.

The rearrangement uses TRBV19 and TRBJ2-1; unclear D gene. V lost 6 bases and J 3 bases, leaving 3 bases between the germline ends. Looked up from germline, CDR1 is LNHDA and CDR2 is SQIVND (reference sequence). The CDR3 is 11 amino acids. The CDR3, as DNA: TGTGCCAGTAGACACTACAATGAGCAGTTCTTC. Translating gives CASRHYNEQFF.

The chain combines TRBV6-4 with TRBJ2-3; the D call may be TRBD1 or TRBD2 (5 bases each). V gave up 8 bases and J gave up 8 bases, with 14 bases separating them. Germline V gene lookup returns CDR1 MRHNA and CDR2 SNTAGT. This CDR3 is 12 amino acids long. CDR3 amino acids: CASGSEGSTQYF. The CDR3 DNA reads as TGTGCCAGCGGGAGTGAGGGGAGTACGCAGTATTTT.

The rearrangement links TRBV3-1 (or the pseudogene TRBV3-2) to TRBJ2-7; the match to TRBD2 covers 8 bases. Germline V CDR1 and CDR2: LGHDT, YNNKEL (reference sequence). The CDR3 has 14 amino acids. The junction had 5 bases not matched to a gene; V was cut back by 3 bases and J by 4 bases. This chain's CDR3 is CASSQSGGAYEQYF. The DNA of the CDR3 is TGTGCCAGCAGCCAGTCCGGGGGGGCATACGAGCAGTACTTC.

The chain uses TRBV12-3 or TRBV12-4 and TRBJ2-3; possibly TRBD2 for D (6 bases). The ends were cut back, 6 bases at V and 6 bases at J, with 13 bases in the middle. The CDR3 covers 13 residues. The CDR3 coding sequence is TGTGCCAGCAGCAACGGGGGTTACGATACGCAGTATTTT. Its protein is CASSNGGYDTQYF.

V is TRBV2 and J is TRBJ2-1; D might be TRBD1 or TRBD2, each matching 5 bases. The CDR3 is 14 amino acids. Trimming stripped 4 bases from V and 4 bases from J, with 11 bases between. In germline, CDR1 is SNHLY, CDR2 FYNNEI. CDR3 DNA: TGTGCCAGCAGTGGCACCGAGGGGTACAATGAGCAGTTCTTC. It codes for CASSGTEGYNEQFF.

This CDR3 reads CASSLDEGLKTQYF. The CDR3 DNA is TGCGCCAGCAGCTTAGATGAGGGGCTTAAGACCCAGTACTTC. The chain has TRBV5-1 and TRBJ2-5; D assignment may be TRBD1 or TRBD2 (5 bases each). CDR1 and CDR2 (germline): SGHRS, YFSETQ. Trimming pared 2 bases from V and 6 bases from J, leaving 14 bases between. The CDR3 extends over 14 amino acids.

The chain couples TRBV10-2 to TRBJ1-1; 8 nucleotides match TRBD1. CDR3 length: 15 residues. J was trimmed by 4 bases and V by 2 bases; bases with no gene match: 6. Germline CDR1 and CDR2: WSHSY and SAAADI. CDR3 in amino acids: CASSEPRTGSTEAFF. The CDR3 DNA follows: TGCGCCAGCAGTGAGCCACGGACAGGGAGCACTGAAGCTTTCTTT.

J is TRBJ1-6 and V is TRBV7-9; D gene ambiguous. Trimming cost V 0 bases and J 7 bases, with 7 bases left between them. The CDR3 spans 14 residues. Germline V CDR1 and CDR2: SEHNR, FQNEAQ (reference sequence). The CDR3 region is CASSLAGFNSPLHF. The CDR3 DNA sequence: TGTGCCAGCAGCTTAGCAGGGTTCAATTCACCCCTCCACTTT.

The genes are TRBV9 and TRBJ1-2; the match to TRBD1 covers 7 bases. Trimming took 3 bases from V and 2 from J; bases not matched to a gene: 7. CDR3 length: 15 amino acids. CDR1 and CDR2 (germline): SGDLS, YYNGEE. CDR3 protein: CASSGNRGRNYGYTF. Written as DNA, the CDR3 is TGTGCCAGCAGCGGAAACAGGGGAAGGAACTATGGCTACACCTTC.

The gene calls are TRBV12-3 or TRBV12-4 and TRBJ1-1; D remains unclear. This CDR3 region has 11 residues. Trimming pared 0 bases from V and 7 bases from J, leaving 3 bases between. DNA for the CDR3: TGTGCCAGCAGTTTAGCAGGTGAAGCTTTCTTT. Protein: CASSLAGEAFF.

The V call is TRBV6-6, the J call TRBJ1-2; TRBD1 matches at 7 bases. Germline values: CDR1 MNHNY, CDR2 SVGAGI (reference sequence). V was pared by 5 bases and J by 7 bases, with 10 bases of the junction left unmatched. This CDR3 spans 14 amino acids. The CDR3 nucleotides read TGTGCCAGCAGTACAGGGGACATAGTCTTTGGCTACACCTTC. It is translated as CASSTGDIVFGYTF.

The chain is built from TRBV7-2 and TRBJ1-3, with D possibly being TRBD1 (5 bases). Trimming shortened V by 1 base and J by 2 bases, and 12 bases separated the two germline ends. Per the germline V gene, CDR1 is SGHTA and CDR2 is FQGNSA. This CDR3 comprises 16 residues. The CDR3 DNA reads TGTGCCAGCAGCTTAGTTGGGGGGATGACTGGAAACACCATATATTTT. Amino acids: CASSLVGGMTGNTIYF.

This clone was observed once. The rearrangement uses TRBV27 and TRBJ2-1; 13 bases map to TRBD2. Germline trimming cut 0 bases from V and 2 bases from J; bases unmatched to any gene: 10. From germline, CDR1 is MNHEY and CDR2 SMNVEV (reference sequence). The CDR3 is 20 amino acids. This chain's CDR3 is CASSLSGVITSGRAYNEQFF. CDR3 coding DNA: TGTGCCAGCAGTTTATCGGGCGTTATCACTAGCGGGAGGGCCTACAATGAGCAGTTCTTC.

CDR3 sequence (DNA): TGTGCCTCAAACGAGGATGGCTACACCTTC. Translating gives CASNEDGYTF. The chain recombines TRBV18 with TRBJ1-2, with D unresolved. This CDR3 region has 10 residues. V was clipped by 11 bases and J by 6 bases, with 10 bases between them. Germline V gene data show CDR1 as KGHSH and CDR2 as LQKENI.

V and J are TRBV24-1 and TRBJ2-3; 14 positions match TRBD2. This CDR3 comprises 15 residues. J lost 6 bases, V lost 9 bases, and 7 bases had no gene match. Germline lookup yields CDR1 KGHDR and CDR2 SFDVKD. The CDR3 DNA follows: TGTGCCACCGAGACTAGCGGGAGGGCCGCGGATACGCAGTATTTT. This translates into CATETSGRAADTQYF.

The CDR3: CASSPWEGPKETQYF. CDR3 DNA: TGTGCCAGTAGCCCCTGGGAGGGGCCGAAAGAGACCCAGTACTTC. The chain has TRBV19 and TRBJ2-5, with 7 bases that match TRBD2. V shed 6 bases and J 3 bases; nucleotides not matched to a gene: 10. The CDR3 is made up of 15 amino acids. Germline V gene sequence: CDR1 LNHDA, CDR2 SQIVND (reference sequence). The full variable domain, with the rest looked up from reference TRBV19 and TRBJ2-5, is DGGITQSPKYLFRKEGQNVTLSCEQNLNHDAMYWYRQDPGQGLRLIYYSQIVNDFQKGDIAEGYSVSREKKESFPLTVTSAQKNPTAFYLCASSPWEGPKETQYFGPGTRLLVL.

This chain connects TRBV4-1 to TRBJ2-3; 7 positions match TRBD1. The trim removed 2 bases at V and 2 bases at J, leaving 7 bases unmatched. In germline, CDR1 is MGHRA, CDR2 YSYEKL. This CDR3 is built from 16 residues. The CDR3 spells CASSQPDRVPTDTQYF. CDR3 DNA: TGCGCCAGCAGCCAACCAGACAGGGTGCCCACAGATACGCAGTATTTT.